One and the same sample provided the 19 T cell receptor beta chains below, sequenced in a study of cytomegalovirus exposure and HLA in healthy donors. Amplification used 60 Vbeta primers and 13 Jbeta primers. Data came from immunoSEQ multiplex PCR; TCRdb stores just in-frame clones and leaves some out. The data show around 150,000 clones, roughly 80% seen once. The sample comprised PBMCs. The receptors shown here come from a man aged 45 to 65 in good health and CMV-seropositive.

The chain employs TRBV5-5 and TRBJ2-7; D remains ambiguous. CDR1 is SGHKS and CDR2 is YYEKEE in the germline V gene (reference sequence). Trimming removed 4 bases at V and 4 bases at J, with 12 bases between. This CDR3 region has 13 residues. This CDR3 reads CASSPTISYEQYF. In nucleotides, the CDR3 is TGTGCCAGCAGCCCAACAATAAGTTACGAGCAGTACTTC.

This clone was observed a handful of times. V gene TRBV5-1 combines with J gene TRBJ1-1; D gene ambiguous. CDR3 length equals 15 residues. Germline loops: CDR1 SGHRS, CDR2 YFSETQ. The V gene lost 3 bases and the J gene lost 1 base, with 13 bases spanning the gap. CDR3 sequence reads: CASSSHNQANTEAFF. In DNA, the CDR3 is TGCGCCAGCAGCTCCCACAACCAGGCGAACACTGAAGCTTTCTTT.

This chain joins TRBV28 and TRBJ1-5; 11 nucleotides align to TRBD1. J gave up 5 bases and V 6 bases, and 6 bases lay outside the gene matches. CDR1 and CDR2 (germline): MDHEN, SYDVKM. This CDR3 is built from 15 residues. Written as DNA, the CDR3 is TGTGCCAGCAGGGACAGGGGGCAGGGGTATCAGCCCCAGCATTTT. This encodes CASRDRGQGYQPQHF. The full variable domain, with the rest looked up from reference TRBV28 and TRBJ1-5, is DVKVTQSSRYLVKRTGEKVFLECVQDMDHENMFWYRQDPGLGLRLIYFSYDVKMKEKGDIPEGYSVSREKKERFSLILESASTNQTSMYLCASRDRGQGYQPQHFGDGTRLSIL.

The CDR3 coding sequence is TGTGCCAGCACGAGGTCCGGGGGTGGTTACGAGCAGTACTTC. Its translation is CASTRSGGGYEQYF. The chain carries TRBV28 and TRBJ2-7; D might be TRBD2 (6 bases). CDR1 is MDHEN and CDR2 is SYDVKM in the germline V gene. The V and J ends lost 7 bases and 4 bases respectively, with 17 bases between them. The CDR3 loop spans 14 amino acids.

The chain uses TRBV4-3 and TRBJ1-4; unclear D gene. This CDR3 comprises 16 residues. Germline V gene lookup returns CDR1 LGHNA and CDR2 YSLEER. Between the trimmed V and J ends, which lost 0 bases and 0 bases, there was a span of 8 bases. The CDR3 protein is CASSQDRYTTNEKLFF. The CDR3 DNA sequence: TGCGCCAGCAGCCAAGACAGGTACACAACTAATGAAAAACTGTTTTTT.

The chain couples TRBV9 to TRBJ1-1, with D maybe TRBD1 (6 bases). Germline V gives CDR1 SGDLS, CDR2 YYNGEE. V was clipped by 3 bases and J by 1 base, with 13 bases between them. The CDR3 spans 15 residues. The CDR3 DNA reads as TGTGCCAGCAGCGCCCTAGGGGGGGGGAACACTGAAGCTTTCTTT. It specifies CASSALGGGNTEAFF.

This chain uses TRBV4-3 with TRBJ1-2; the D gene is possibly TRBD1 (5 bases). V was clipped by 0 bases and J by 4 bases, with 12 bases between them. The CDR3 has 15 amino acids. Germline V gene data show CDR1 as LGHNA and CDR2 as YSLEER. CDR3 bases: TGCGCCAGCAGCCAAGATGTAGGGGATGCCTATGGCTACACCTTC. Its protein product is CASSQDVGDAYGYTF.

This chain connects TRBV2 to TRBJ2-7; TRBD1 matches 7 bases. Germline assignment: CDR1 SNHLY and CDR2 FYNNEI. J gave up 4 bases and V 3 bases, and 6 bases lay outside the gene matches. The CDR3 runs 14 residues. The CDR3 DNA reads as TGTGCCAGCAGTGATTCCGGGACAGAATACGAGCAGTACTTC. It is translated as CASSDSGTEYEQYF.

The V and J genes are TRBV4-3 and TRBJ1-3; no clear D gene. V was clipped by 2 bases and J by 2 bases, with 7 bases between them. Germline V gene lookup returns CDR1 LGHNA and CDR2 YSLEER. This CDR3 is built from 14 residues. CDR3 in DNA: TGCGCCAGCAGCCAATCCGGGACTGGAAACACCATATATTTT. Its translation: CASSQSGTGNTIYF.

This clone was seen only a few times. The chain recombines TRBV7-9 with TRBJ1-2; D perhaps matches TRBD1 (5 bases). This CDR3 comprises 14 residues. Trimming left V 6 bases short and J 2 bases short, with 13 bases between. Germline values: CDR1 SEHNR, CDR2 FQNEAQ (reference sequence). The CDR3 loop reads CASSQMSGNYGYTF. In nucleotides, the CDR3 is TGTGCCAGCAGTCAAATGTCAGGGAACTATGGCTACACCTTC.

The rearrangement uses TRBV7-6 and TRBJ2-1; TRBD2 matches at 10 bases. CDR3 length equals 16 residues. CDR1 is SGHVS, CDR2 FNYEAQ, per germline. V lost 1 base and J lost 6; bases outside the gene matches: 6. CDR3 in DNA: TGTGCCAGCAGCTTAGGGGGCAGCGGGGGGGGCAATGAGCAGTTCTTC. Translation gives CASSLGGSGGGNEQFF.

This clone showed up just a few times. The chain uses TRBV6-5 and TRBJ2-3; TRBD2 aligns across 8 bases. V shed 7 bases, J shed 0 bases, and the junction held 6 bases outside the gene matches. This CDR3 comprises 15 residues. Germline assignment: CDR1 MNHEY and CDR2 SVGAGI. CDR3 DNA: TGTGCCAGCACGGTAGCGGGGCTCAGCACAGATACGCAGTATTTT. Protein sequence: CASTVAGLSTDTQYF.

CDR3 bases: TGTGCCAGCTCACCAAGACAGGGTGGCTATGGCTACACCTTC. Protein: CASSPRQGGYGYTF. V is TRBV18 and J is TRBJ1-2; TRBD1 matches 7 bases. CDR1 and CDR2 (germline): KGHSH, LQKENI. V lost 2 bases and J lost 4; bases outside the gene matches: 4. The CDR3 contains 14 residues.

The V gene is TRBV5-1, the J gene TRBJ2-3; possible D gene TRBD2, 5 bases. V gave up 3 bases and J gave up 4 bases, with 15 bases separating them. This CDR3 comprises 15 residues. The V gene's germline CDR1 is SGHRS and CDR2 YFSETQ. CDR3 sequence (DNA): TGCGCCAGCAGCTCTGAGGGCCCGATGGCAGATACGCAGTATTTT. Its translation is CASSSEGPMADTQYF.

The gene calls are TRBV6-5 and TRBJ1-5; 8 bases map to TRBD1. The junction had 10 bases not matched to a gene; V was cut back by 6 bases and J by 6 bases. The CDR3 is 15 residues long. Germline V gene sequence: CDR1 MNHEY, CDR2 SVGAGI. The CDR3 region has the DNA TGTGCCAGCAGACGAGGACAGGGAAGTCGTCAGCCCCAGCATTTT. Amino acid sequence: CASRRGQGSRQPQHF.

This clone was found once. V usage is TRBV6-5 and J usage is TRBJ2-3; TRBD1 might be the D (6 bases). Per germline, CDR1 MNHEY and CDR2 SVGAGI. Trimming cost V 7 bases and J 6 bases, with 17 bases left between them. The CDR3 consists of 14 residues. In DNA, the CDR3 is TGTGCCAGCACTACCGGGACAAGGACGGATACGCAGTATTTT. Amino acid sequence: CASTTGTRTDTQYF.

The CDR3 nucleotides are TGTGCCAGCAGTTACTCTTCCCATGTGAACACTGAAGCTTTCTTT. Protein sequence: CASSYSSHVNTEAFF. The V and J genes are TRBV6-5 and TRBJ1-1, with unresolved D. Between the trimmed V and J ends, which lost 0 bases and 0 bases, there was a span of 8 bases. The germline gives CDR1 MNHEY, CDR2 SVGAGI. There are 15 residues in the CDR3.

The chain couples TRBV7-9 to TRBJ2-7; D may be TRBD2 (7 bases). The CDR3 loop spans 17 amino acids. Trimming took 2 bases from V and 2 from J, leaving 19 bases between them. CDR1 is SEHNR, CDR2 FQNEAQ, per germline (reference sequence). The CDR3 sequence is CASSLRGGKGATYEQYF. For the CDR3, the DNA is TGTGCCAGCAGCTTAAGGGGGGGAAAAGGGGCTACCTACGAGCAGTACTTC.

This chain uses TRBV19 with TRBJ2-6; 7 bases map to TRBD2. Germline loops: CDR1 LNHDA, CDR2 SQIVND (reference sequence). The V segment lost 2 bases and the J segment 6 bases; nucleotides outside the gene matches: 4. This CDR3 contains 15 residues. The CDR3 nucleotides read TGTGCCAGTAGTATATCGGGGGGTAAGGCCAACGTCCTGACTTTC. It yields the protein CASSISGGKANVLTF.